This T cell receptor (beta chain) was obtained from a study of T-cell memory formation after mild COVID-19. Germline V lookup: CDR1 SQVTM, CDR2 ANQGSEA. The CDR3 totals 14 residues. V lost 7 bases and J lost 6; bases outside the gene matches: 11. Constant-segment-primed 5'RACE gave TCR alpha and TCR beta cDNA libraries with sample barcodes and UMIs. A single record per CDR3 protein comes from TCRdb applying MiXCR to the 5' RACE reads. The sample yields roughly 320,000 distinct CDR3 sequences, around 27% seen once. This clonotype came up a few times. The sample taken for sequencing was PBMCs or a T cell subset sorted from them (not recorded which). V usage is TRBV29-1 and J usage is TRBJ2-1; 8 bases align to TRBD2. The sequence derives from an adult woman who had mild COVID-19 (a few samples of this study predate the infection). Cell type and time point are not known. The CDR3 sequence: CSACPSGSFNEQFF. For the CDR3, the DNA is TGCAGCGCTTGCCCGAGCGGGAGTTTCAATGAGCAGTTCTTC.